This T cell receptor beta chain was captured by sequencing in a study of blood T cell repertoires in COVID-19. Study as a whole: From T cells, B-cell-depleted T cells, or PBMCs came the material, which was cDNA or gDNA.

Authors' processing steps: Using reference gene primer amplification, nucleated cell counts were estimated. Measured with immunoSEQ multiplex PCR; TCRdb has only the in-frame clones, and not every one. The V and J calls and the clone size are those of that table, but D and trimming were determined from the DNA. In the table there are 250,000 to 300,000 clones, around 82% of which are singletons. Participants spanned ages about 18 to 95 years and resided in roughly 26 US areas. Participants were placed into cohorts based on the clinical history they reported. The CDR3 covers 14 residues. Germline-derived CDR1 and CDR2 are LNHDA and SQIVND (reference sequence). J gave up 2 bases and V 5 bases, and 4 bases lay outside the gene matches.

The V call is TRBV19, the J call TRBJ2-5; TRBD2 aligns across 8 bases. Source material: PBMCs or T cells enriched from blood (not recorded which). The source of this sequence is a man aged 45 to 65 who had recovered from COVID-19. CDR3 region: CASSPGLVQETQYF. In DNA, the CDR3 is TGTGCCAGTAGTCCGGGACTAGTTCAAGAGACCCAGTACTTC.